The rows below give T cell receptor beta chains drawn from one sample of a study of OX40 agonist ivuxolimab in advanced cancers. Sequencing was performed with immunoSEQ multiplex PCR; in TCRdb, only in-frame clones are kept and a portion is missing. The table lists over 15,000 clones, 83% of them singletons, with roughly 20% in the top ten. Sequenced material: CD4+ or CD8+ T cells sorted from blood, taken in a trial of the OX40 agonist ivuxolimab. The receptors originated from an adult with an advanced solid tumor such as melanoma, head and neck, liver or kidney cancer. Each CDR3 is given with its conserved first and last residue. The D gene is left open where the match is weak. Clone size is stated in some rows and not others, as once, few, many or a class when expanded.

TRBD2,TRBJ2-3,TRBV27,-,CASSQSGGPTDTQYF,TGTGCCAGCAGTCAAAGCGGGGGCCCCACAGATACGCAGTATTTT
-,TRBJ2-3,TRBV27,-,CASSTGRGVGTDTQYF,TGTGCCAGCAGCACTGGGAGGGGGGTTGGCACAGATACGCAGTATTTT
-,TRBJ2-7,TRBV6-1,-,CATIADPPYEQYF,TGTGCCACCATAGCGGACCCTCCCTACGAGCAGTACTTC
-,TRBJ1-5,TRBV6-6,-,CASSYSKVGQPQHF,TGTGCCAGCAGTTACTCGAAGGTGGGTCAGCCCCAGCATTTT
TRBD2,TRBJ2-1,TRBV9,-,CASSPEGLADNEQFF,TGTGCCAGCAGCCCAGAAGGACTAGCGGACAATGAGCAGTTCTTC
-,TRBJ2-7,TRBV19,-,CASSPQDGYEQYF,TGTGCCAGTAGTCCTCAAGACGGCTACGAGCAGTACTTC
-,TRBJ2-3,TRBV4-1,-,CASSQRATDTQYF,TGCGCCAGCAGCCAAAGGGCCACAGATACGCAGTATTTT
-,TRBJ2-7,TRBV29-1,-,CSVIARERPYEQYF,TGCAGCGTCATAGCACGGGAAAGGCCTTACGAGCAGTACTTC
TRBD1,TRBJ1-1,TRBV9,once,CASSAGTGGLNTEAFF,TGTGCCAGCAGCGCCGGGACAGGGGGTCTTAACACTGAAGCTTTCTTT
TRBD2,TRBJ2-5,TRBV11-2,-,CASSLVSGGIQETQYF,TGTGCCAGCAGCTTAGTGAGCGGGGGGATTCAAGAGACCCAGTACTTC
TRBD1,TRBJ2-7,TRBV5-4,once,CASSLADRGRGYEQYF,TGTGCCAGCAGCTTGGCCGACAGGGGGCGCGGGTACGAGCAGTACTTC
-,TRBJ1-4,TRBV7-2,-,CASSFTGDVRPNEKLFF,TGTGCCAGCAGCTTTACTGGGGACGTGAGGCCTAATGAAAAACTGTTTTTT
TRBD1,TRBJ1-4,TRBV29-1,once,CSVPGTEFEKLFF,TGCAGCGTCCCCGGGACAGAATTTGAAAAACTGTTTTTT
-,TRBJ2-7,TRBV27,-,CASSQSGSYEQYF,TGTGCCAGCAGTCAGAGCGGCTCCTACGAGCAGTACTTC
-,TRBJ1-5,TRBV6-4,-,CASAPRVSGQPQHF,TGTGCCAGCGCCCCCCGGGTTTCGGGTCAGCCCCAGCATTTT
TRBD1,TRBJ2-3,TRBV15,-,CATSTHYWTGPTDTQYF,TGTGCCACCAGTACCCACTACTGGACAGGGCCCACAGATACGCAGTATTTT
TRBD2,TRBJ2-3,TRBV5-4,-,CASSFGTSGVGDTQYF,TGTGCCAGCAGCTTCGGGACTAGCGGCGTGGGGGATACGCAGTATTTT
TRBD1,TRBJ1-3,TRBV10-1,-,CASSPPGVGGPKSDHTGNTIYF,TGCGCCAGCAGTCCCCCGGGGGTAGGGGGCCCCAAATCGGACCATACTGGAAACACCATATATTTT
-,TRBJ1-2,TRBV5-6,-,CASSLEGSNYGYTF,TGTGCCAGCAGCTTGGAGGGTTCTAACTATGGCTACACCTTC
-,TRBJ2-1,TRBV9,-,CASSETAKVSSYNEQFF,TGTGCCAGCAGCGAGACAGCAAAGGTGAGCTCCTACAATGAGCAGTTCTTC
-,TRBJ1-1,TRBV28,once,CASSFPGTGVRMNTEAFF,TGTGCCAGCAGTTTTCCCGGGACGGGGGTGCGGATGAACACTGAAGCTTTCTTT
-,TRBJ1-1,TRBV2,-,CARGGQRNTEAFF,TGTGCCAGAGGTGGACAGAGGAACACTGAAGCTTTCTTT
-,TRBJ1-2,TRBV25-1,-,CASSGTGVRDGYTF,TGTGCCAGCAGTGGTACCGGGGTACGAGATGGCTACACCTTC
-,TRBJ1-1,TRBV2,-,CASSRPGYTEAFF,TGTGCCAGCAGCCGCCCGGGATACACTGAAGCTTTCTTT
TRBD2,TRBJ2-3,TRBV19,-,CASSIPEKLAGTTDTQYF,TGTGCCAGTAGTATCCCCGAAAAACTAGCGGGGACAACAGATACGCAGTATTTT
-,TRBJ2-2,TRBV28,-,CASSLGDLAGELFF,TGTGCCAGCAGTTTAGGTGACTTGGCCGGGGAGCTGTTTTTT
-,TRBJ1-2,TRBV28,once,CASSPLDRLIDGYTF,TGTGCCAGCAGTCCCCTGGACCGTCTTATCGATGGCTACACCTTC
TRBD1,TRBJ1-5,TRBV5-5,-,CASSLLSLGTGDQPQHF,TGTGCCAGCAGCTTGTTATCTCTAGGGACAGGGGATCAGCCCCAGCATTTT
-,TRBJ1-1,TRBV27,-,CASSAQHMNTEAFF,TGTGCCAGCAGTGCTCAGCACATGAACACTGAAGCTTTCTTT
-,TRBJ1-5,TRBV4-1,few,CASSDDRPNQPQHF,TGCGCCAGCAGCGACGACAGACCTAATCAGCCCCAGCATTTT
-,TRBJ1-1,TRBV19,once,CASSIGILPEAFF,TGTGCCAGTAGTATCGGGATCCTGCCTGAAGCTTTCTTT
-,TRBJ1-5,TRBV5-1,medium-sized,CAREAGFLNQPQHF,TGCGCCAGAGAGGCAGGGTTCCTCAATCAGCCCCAGCATTTT
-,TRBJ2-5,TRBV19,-,CASSILGGPGETQYF,TGTGCCAGTAGTATATTGGGCGGTCCCGGGGAGACCCAGTACTTC
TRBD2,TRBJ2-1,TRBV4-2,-,CASSPAASGLSSYNEQFF,TGTGCCAGCAGCCCTGCGGCTAGCGGGCTGAGCTCCTACAATGAGCAGTTCTTC
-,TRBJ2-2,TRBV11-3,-,CASSLQGGTGELFF,TGTGCCAGCAGCTTACAGGGAGGCACCGGGGAGCTGTTTTTT
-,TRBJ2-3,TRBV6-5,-,CASSYDSTDTQYF,TGTGCCAGCAGTTACGACAGCACAGATACGCAGTATTTT
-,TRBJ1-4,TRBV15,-,CATSSRTAENEKLFF,TGTGCCACCAGCAGTAGGACGGCGGAGAATGAAAAACTGTTTTTT
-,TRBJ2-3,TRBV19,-,CASSTRQGTDTQYF,TGTGCCAGTAGTACCCGACAGGGCACAGATACGCAGTATTTT